Shown below are 16 T cell receptor beta chains from a single sample sequenced in a study of OX40 agonist ivuxolimab in advanced cancers. Generated by immunoSEQ multiplex PCR, the TCRdb table keeps only in-frame clones and is missing some. The sample lists 26,000 or so clones, more than 70% occurring once. This sample comprised CD4+ or CD8+ T cells sorted from blood, obtained in a trial of the OX40 agonist ivuxolimab. These receptors were collected from an adult with an advanced solid tumor such as melanoma, head and neck, liver or kidney cancer.

The chain combines TRBV7-9 with TRBJ2-6; 11 bases are shared with TRBD1. The J segment lost 0 bases and the V segment lost 5 bases, leaving 6 bases of the junction unmatched. Germline CDR1 and CDR2: SEHNR and FQNEAQ (reference sequence). The CDR3 extends over 18 amino acids. This CDR3 reads CASSHTGTGGSGANVLTF. DNA for the CDR3: TGTGCCAGCAGCCATACCGGGACAGGGGGCTCTGGGGCCAACGTCCTGACTTTC.

Here the CDR3 DNA reads TGTGCCAGCAGCCAAGGGCGGGATGAAGCTTTCTTT. Encoded protein: CASSQGRDEAFF. The V gene is TRBV4-2, the J gene TRBJ1-1; D is ambiguous. This CDR3 is 12 amino acids long. Germline CDR1 and CDR2: LGHNA and YNFKEQ. V lost 1 base and J 7 bases, leaving 7 bases between the germline ends.

The chain couples TRBV28 to TRBJ2-1; no clear D. Germline values: CDR1 MDHEN, CDR2 SYDVKM. The length of the CDR3 is 12 residues. With 3 bases removed from V and 6 bases from J, the gap between germline ends came to 6 bases. The CDR3, as DNA: TGTGCCAGCAGTTTGTATTTCAATGAGCAGTTCTTC. Protein sequence: CASSLYFNEQFF.

This chain uses TRBV9 with TRBJ1-4, with D hard to call. This CDR3 has 16 residues. Trimming removed 0 bases at V and 7 bases at J, with 16 bases between. Germline lookup yields CDR1 SGDLS and CDR2 YYNGEE. The CDR3 nucleotides are TGTGCCAGCAGCGTAGGACGAGTTAGGGTCTTTGAAAAACTGTTTTTT. It codes for CASSVGRVRVFEKLFF.

The V and J genes are TRBV15 and TRBJ2-5; possible D gene TRBD2, 6 bases. Germline CDR1 LNHNV, CDR2 YYDKDF (reference sequence). V was shortened by 9 bases and J by 5 bases, with 22 bases between the two germline ends. This CDR3 contains 15 residues. The CDR3 nucleotides are TGTGCCACGACAGCATCCGGGGGTACGGGGGAGACCCAGTACTTC. Protein product: CATTASGGTGETQYF.

The V call is TRBV19, the J call TRBJ2-1, with D perhaps TRBD2 (5 bases). CDR1 and CDR2 from the germline V gene are LNHDA and SQIVND (reference sequence). The CDR3 sequence is 13 residues long. Trimming pared 3 bases from V and 9 bases from J, leaving 12 bases between. The CDR3 nucleotides read TGTGCCAGTAGTATCATTCGGGATACTGAGCAGTTCTTC. Amino acids: CASSIIRDTEQFF.

By share, this clone ranks as medium-sized. The rearrangement links TRBV7-9 to TRBJ2-5, with 7 bases aligning to TRBD2. Germline CDR1 is SEHNR and CDR2 is FQNEAQ (reference sequence). Trimming took 5 bases from V and 4 from J; bases not matched to a gene: 13. The CDR3 covers 16 residues. CDR3 coding DNA: TGTGCCAGCAGCGTGCCCTGGCGGGAGTTACGAGAGACCCAGTACTTC. This translates into CASSVPWRELRETQYF.

The chain has TRBV9 and TRBJ2-1, with D possibly being TRBD1 (6 bases). V lost 3 bases and J 4 bases, leaving 20 bases between the germline ends. CDR3 size: 17 residues. Per the germline V gene, CDR1 is SGDLS and CDR2 is YYNGEE. The CDR3 reads CASSGLQGHSLYNEQFF. The CDR3 coding sequence is TGTGCCAGCAGCGGTTTACAGGGCCATTCACTGTACAATGAGCAGTTCTTC.

The chain has TRBV30 and TRBJ1-1; 7 nucleotides line up with TRBD1. CDR3 length: 12 amino acids. After removal of 5 bases from V and 5 bases from J, the junction contained 5 bases not matched to a gene. Germline V gene data show CDR1 as GTSNPN and CDR2 as SVGIG (reference sequence). The CDR3 region has the DNA TGTGCCTGGGATAGGGGGCGGACTGAAGCTTTCTTT. It encodes CAWDRGRTEAFF.

The chain uses TRBV6-5 and TRBJ1-5, with TRBD1 as a possible D gene (5 bases). The CDR3 is made up of 14 amino acids. Trimming shortened V by 2 bases and J by 6 bases, and 11 bases separated the two germline ends. Germline CDR1 MNHEY, CDR2 SVGAGI. The CDR3 region is CASSYGRGVQPQHF. CDR3 bases: TGTGCCAGCAGTTACGGACGGGGCGTTCAGCCCCAGCATTTT.

The table lists this clone with a few counts. The rearrangement uses TRBV5-1 and TRBJ2-1, with 8 nucleotides matching TRBD2. V lost 4 bases and J lost 8; bases outside the gene matches: 11. Per germline, CDR1 SGHRS and CDR2 YFSETQ. The CDR3 extends over 15 amino acids. CDR3 DNA sequence: TGCGCCAGCAGCCTAACTAGCGGAGTCCTAGATGAGCAGTTCTTC. Its protein is CASSLTSGVLDEQFF.

V and J are TRBV19 and TRBJ2-5; D gene unclear. Trimming left V 3 bases short and J 4 bases short, with 9 bases between. The CDR3 runs 13 residues. Germline CDR1 LNHDA, CDR2 SQIVND (reference sequence). The CDR3 DNA follows: TGTGCCAGTAGTATTGGGGTAATAGAGACCCAGTACTTC. Residues: CASSIGVIETQYF. Complete variable domain (other parts from reference TRBV19 and TRBJ2-5): DGGITQSPKYLFRKEGQNVTLSCEQNLNHDAMYWYRQDPGQGLRLIYYSQIVNDFQKGDIAEGYSVSREKKESFPLTVTSAQKNPTAFYLCASSIGVIETQYFGPGTRLLVL.

The CDR3: CASGHGSGGSYNEQFF. CDR3 nucleotide sequence: TGTGCTAGTGGCCATGGATCAGGGGGTTCCTACAATGAGCAGTTCTTC. V usage is TRBV12-5 and J usage is TRBJ2-1, with 7 bases matching TRBD1. Germline CDR1 reads LGHNT; CDR2 reads FRNRAP. The CDR3 is 16 residues long. The junction had 9 bases not matched to a gene; V was cut back by 6 bases and J by 1 base.

The CDR3 loop is CASSYTASTGNTIYF. CDR3 coding DNA: TGTGCCAGCAGTTACACGGCAAGCACTGGAAACACCATATATTTT. The V call is TRBV6-5, the J call TRBJ1-3, with no clear D. Germline CDR1 and CDR2: MNHEY and SVGAGI. This CDR3 contains 15 residues. V lost 2 bases and J lost 2, with 10 bases in between.

The V call is TRBV6-5, the J call TRBJ2-1; 7 bases fit TRBD1. This CDR3 is built from 14 residues. V was clipped by 0 bases and J by 6 bases; unmatched bases: 2. Germline CDR1 MNHEY, CDR2 SVGAGI. CDR3 sequence reads: CASSYSPGGNEQFF. In DNA form, the CDR3 reads TGTGCCAGCAGTTACTCCCCAGGGGGCAATGAGCAGTTCTTC.

This chain joins TRBV6-5 and TRBJ2-7; D possibly corresponds to TRBD2 (5 bases). CDR3 size: 14 residues. Germline assignment: CDR1 MNHEY and CDR2 SVGAGI. V dropped 2 bases and J dropped 3 bases, with 11 bases sitting between them. The CDR3 DNA follows: TGTGCCAGCAGTTACGGGGAGACTCTCTACGAGCAGTACTTC. It codes for CASSYGETLYEQYF.